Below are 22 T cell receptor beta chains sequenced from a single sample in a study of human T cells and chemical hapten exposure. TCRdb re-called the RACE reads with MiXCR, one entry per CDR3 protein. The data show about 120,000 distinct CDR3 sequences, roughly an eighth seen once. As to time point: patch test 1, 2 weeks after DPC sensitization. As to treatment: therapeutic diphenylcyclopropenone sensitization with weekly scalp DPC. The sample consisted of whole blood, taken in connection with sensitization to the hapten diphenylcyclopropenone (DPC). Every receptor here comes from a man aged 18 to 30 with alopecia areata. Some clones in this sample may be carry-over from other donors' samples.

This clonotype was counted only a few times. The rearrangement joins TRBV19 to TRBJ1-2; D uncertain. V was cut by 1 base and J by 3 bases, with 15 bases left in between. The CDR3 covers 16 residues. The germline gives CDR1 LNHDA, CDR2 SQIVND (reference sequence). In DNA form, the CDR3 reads TGTGCCAGTAGTATAGTCGACGAAAACCGTCACTATGGCTACACCTTC. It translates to CASSIVDENRHYGYTF. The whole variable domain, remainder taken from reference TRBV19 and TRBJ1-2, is DGGITQSPKYLFRKEGQNVTLSCEQNLNHDAMYWYRQDPGQGLRLIYYSQIVNDFQKGDIAEGYSVSREKKESFPLTVTSAQKNPTAFYLCASSIVDENRHYGYTFGSGTRLTVV.

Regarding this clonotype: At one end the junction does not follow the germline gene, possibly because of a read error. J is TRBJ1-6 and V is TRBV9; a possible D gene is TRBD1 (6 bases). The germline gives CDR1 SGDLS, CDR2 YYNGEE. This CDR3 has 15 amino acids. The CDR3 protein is CASSVGRTESSPPHF. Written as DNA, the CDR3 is TGTGCCAGCAGCGTAGGCAGGACAGAAAGCTCACCCCCCCACTTT.

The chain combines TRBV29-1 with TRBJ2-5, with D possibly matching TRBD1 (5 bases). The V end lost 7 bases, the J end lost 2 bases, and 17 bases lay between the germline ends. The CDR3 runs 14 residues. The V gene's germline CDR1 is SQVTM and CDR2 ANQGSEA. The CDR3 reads CSAQRVRDQETQYF. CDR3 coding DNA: TGCAGCGCCCAAAGGGTCAGGGATCAAGAGACCCAGTACTTC.

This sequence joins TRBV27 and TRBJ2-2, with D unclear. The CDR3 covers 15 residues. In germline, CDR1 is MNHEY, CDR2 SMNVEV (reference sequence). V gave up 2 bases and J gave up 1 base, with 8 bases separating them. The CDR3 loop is CASSLSPMNTGELFF. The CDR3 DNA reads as TGTGCCAGCAGTTTAAGCCCGATGAACACCGGGGAGCTGTTTTTT.

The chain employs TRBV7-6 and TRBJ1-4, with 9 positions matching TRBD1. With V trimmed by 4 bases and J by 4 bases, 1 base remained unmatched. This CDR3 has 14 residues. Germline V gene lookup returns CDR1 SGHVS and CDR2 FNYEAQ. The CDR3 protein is CASSSDRGNEKLFF. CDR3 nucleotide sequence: TGTGCCAGCAGCTCGGACAGGGGTAATGAAAAACTGTTTTTT.

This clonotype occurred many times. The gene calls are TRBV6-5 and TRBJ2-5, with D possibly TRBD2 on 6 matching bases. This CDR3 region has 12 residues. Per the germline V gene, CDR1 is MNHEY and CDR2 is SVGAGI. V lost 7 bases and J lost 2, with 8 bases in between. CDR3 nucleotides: TGTGCCAGCAAGACTAGTCAAGAGACCCAGTACTTC. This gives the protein CASKTSQETQYF.

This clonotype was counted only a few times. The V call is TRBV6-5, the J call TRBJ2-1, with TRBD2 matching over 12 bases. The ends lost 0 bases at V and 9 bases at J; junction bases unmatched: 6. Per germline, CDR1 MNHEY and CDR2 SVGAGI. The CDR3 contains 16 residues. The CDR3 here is CASSYSKTSGGSEQFF. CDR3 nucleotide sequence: TGTGCCAGCAGTTACTCGAAAACTAGCGGGGGGAGTGAGCAGTTCTTC.

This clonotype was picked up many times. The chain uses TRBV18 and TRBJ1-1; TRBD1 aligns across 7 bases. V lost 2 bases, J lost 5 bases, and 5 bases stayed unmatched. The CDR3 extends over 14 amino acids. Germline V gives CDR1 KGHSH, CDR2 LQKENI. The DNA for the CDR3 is TGTGCCAGCTCACCAATGACAGGGAAGACTGAAGCTTTCTTT. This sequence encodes CASSPMTGKTEAFF. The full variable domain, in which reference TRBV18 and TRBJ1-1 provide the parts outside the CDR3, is NAGVMQNPRHLVRRRGQEARLRCSPMKGHSHVYWYRQLPEEGLKFMVYLQKENIIDESGMPKERFSAEFPKEGPSILRIQQVVRGDSAAYFCASSPMTGKTEAFFGQGTRLTVV.

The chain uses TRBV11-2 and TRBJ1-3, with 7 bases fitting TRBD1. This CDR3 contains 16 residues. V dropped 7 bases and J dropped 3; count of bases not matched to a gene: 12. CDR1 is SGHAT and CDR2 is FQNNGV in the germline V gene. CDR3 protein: CASTVSTGFGGNTIYF. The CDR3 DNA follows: TGTGCCAGCACCGTTTCGACAGGGTTTGGTGGAAACACCATATATTTT.

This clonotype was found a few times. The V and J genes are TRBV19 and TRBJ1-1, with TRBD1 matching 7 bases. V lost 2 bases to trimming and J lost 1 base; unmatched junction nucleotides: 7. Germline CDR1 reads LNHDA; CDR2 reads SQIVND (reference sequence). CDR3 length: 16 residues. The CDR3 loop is CASSIRTGSGNTEAFF. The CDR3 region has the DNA TGTGCCAGTAGTATAAGGACAGGCTCAGGGAACACTGAAGCTTTCTTT.

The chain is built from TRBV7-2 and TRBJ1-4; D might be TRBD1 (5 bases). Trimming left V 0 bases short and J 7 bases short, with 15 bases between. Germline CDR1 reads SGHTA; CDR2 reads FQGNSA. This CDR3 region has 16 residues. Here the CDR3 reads CASSLAPGGAFEKLFF. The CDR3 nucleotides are TGTGCCAGCAGCTTAGCCCCCGGAGGGGCCTTTGAAAAACTGTTTTTT.

The CDR3 DNA reads as TGTGCCAGCAGTTTAGAGGGGGGCTATGAGCAGTTCTTC. Translation gives CASSLEGGYEQFF. The chain uses TRBV27 and TRBJ2-1; D is tentatively TRBD1 or TRBD2 (6 bases each). The CDR3 runs 13 residues. CDR1 and CDR2 (germline): MNHEY, SMNVEV (reference sequence). V gave up 2 bases and J gave up 8 bases, with 10 bases separating them.

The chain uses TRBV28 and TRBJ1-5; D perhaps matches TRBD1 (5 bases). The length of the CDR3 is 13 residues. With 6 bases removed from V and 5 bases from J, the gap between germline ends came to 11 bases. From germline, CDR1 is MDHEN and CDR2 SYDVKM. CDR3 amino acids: CASRATGDQPQHF. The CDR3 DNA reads TGTGCCAGCAGAGCCACAGGAGATCAGCCCCAGCATTTT.

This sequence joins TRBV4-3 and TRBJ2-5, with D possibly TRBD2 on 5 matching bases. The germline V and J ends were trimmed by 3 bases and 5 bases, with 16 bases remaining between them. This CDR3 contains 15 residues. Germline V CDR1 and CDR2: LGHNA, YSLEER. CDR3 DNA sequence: TGCGCCAGCAGCCAGAACCCGGACTTCGGTGAGACCCAGTACTTC. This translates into CASSQNPDFGETQYF.

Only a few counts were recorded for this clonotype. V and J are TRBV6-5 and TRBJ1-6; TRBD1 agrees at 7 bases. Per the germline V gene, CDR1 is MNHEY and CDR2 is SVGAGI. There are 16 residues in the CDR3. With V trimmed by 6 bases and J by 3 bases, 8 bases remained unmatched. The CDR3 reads CASRPNRGLYNSPLHF. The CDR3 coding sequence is TGTGCCAGCAGACCGAACAGGGGTCTCTATAATTCACCCCTCCACTTT.

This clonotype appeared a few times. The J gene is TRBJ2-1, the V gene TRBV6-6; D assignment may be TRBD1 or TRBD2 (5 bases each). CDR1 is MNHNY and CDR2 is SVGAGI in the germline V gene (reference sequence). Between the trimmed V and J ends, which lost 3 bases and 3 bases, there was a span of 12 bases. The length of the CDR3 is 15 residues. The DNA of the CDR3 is TGTGCCAGCAGTTATCTTGGGACCAACTACAATGAGCAGTTCTTC. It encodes CASSYLGTNYNEQFF.

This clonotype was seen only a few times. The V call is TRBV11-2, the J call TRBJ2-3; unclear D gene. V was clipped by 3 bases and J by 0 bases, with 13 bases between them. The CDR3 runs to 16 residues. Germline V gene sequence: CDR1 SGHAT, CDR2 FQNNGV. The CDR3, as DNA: TGTGCCAGCAGCTTCGGGCGGTTATCTAGCACAGATACGCAGTATTTT. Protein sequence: CASSFGRLSSTDTQYF.

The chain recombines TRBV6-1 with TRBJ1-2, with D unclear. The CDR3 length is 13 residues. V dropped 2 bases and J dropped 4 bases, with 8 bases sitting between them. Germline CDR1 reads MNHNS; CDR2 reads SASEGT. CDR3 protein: CASSEQSLYGYTF. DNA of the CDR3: TGTGCCAGCAGTGAACAGTCTCTCTATGGCTACACCTTC.

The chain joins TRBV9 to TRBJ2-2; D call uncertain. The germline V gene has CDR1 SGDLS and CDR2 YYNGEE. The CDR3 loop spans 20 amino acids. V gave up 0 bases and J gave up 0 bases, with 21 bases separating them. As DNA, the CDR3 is TGTGCCAGCAGCGTAGCTGTCGGACGGAGAACTGCGGCGAACACCGGGGAGCTGTTTTTT. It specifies CASSVAVGRRTAANTGELFF.

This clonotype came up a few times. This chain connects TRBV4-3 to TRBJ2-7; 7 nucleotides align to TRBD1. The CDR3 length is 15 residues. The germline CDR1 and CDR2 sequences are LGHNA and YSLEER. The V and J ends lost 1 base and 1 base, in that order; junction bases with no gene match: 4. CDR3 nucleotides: TGCGCCAGCAGCCAAGGACAGGGCGGTTCCTACGAGCAGTACTTC. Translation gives CASSQGQGGSYEQYF.

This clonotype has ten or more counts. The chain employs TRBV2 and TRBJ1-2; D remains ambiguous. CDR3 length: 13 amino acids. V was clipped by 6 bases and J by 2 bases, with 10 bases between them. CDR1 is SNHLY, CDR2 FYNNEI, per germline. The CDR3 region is CASSPELNYGYTF. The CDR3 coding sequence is TGTGCCAGCAGCCCCGAGTTAAACTATGGCTACACCTTC.

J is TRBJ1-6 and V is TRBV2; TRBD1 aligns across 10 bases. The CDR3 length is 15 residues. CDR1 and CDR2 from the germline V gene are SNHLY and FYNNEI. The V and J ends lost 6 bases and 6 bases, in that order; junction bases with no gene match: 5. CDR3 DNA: TGTGCCAGCAGGGCCGGGACAGGGGTTAATTCACCCCTCCACTTT. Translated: CASRAGTGVNSPLHF.